The 21 T cell receptor beta chains below come from one sample, sequenced in a study of blood T cell repertoires in COVID-19. Generated by immunoSEQ multiplex PCR, the TCRdb table keeps only in-frame clones and is missing some. The sample holds 250,000 or so clones; 86% are singletons and the top ten take roughly 2%. The sample consisted of PBMCs or T cells enriched from blood (not recorded which). These receptors were collected from a woman aged 50 to 65 who had recovered from COVID-19.

This chain uses TRBV5-1 with TRBJ1-1; 7 bases agree with TRBD1. From germline, CDR1 is SGHRS and CDR2 YFSETQ. The CDR3 contains 14 residues. V lost 4 bases, J lost 4 bases, and 7 bases stayed unmatched. CDR3 loop: CASSRGQATTEAFF. DNA for the CDR3: TGCGCCAGCAGCAGAGGACAGGCGACCACTGAAGCTTTCTTT.

A few counts support this clone. The chain is built from TRBV29-1 and TRBJ1-4, with a tentative D call TRBD1 (5 bases). Germline V gene lookup returns CDR1 SQVTM and CDR2 ANQGSEA. V shed 3 bases and J shed 4 bases, with 6 bases lying between them. This CDR3 is 12 amino acids long. CDR3 region: CSVETDNEKLFF. The CDR3 region has the DNA TGCAGCGTTGAGACAGATAATGAAAAACTGTTTTTT.

The DNA for the CDR3 is TGCGCCAGCAGCTTGGGTTCAGGGGCTGGAAACACCATATATTTT. It encodes CASSLGSGAGNTIYF. V usage is TRBV5-1 and J usage is TRBJ1-3, with TRBD1 as a possible D gene (6 bases). The CDR3 loop spans 15 amino acids. Trimming removed 0 bases at V and 2 bases at J, with 9 bases between. The germline gives CDR1 SGHRS, CDR2 YFSETQ.

The chain couples TRBV6-2 or TRBV6-3 to TRBJ2-3; the match to TRBD2 covers 9 bases. V shed 4 bases and J 2 bases; nucleotides not matched to a gene: 7. This CDR3 is 16 amino acids long. The germline V gene has CDR1 MNHEY and CDR2 SVGEGT. CDR3 amino acids: CASSLSTSGSTDTQYF. The CDR3 coding sequence is TGTGCCAGCAGTTTGTCGACTAGCGGCTCCACAGATACGCAGTATTTT.

This chain joins TRBV5-4 and TRBJ2-3; possibly TRBD2 for D (7 bases). CDR1 and CDR2 from the germline V gene are SGHNT and YYREEE (reference sequence). Trimming pared 5 bases from V and 4 bases from J, leaving 17 bases between. This CDR3 contains 15 residues. In DNA, the CDR3 is TGTGCCAGCAGTTTGAGGGGGGGCCGGGCAGATACGCAGTATTTT. Translated, it gives CASSLRGGRADTQYF.

V gene TRBV18 combines with J gene TRBJ2-1; a possible D gene is TRBD1 (5 bases). Germline V gene sequence: CDR1 KGHSH, CDR2 LQKENI. The CDR3 length is 13 residues. V was pared by 3 bases and J by 15 bases, with 18 bases between. CDR3 in DNA: TGTGCCAGCTCACCCAGAACAGAAACAAGGGGGTTCTTC. Residues: CASSPRTETRGFF.

The chain employs TRBV5-1 and TRBJ1-5; the D gene is possibly TRBD1 (5 bases). This CDR3 has 13 residues. The ends were cut back, 4 bases at V and 9 bases at J, with 14 bases in the middle. Germline CDR1 is SGHRS and CDR2 is YFSETQ. CDR3 sequence reads: CASSDTGAWPQHF. The CDR3 DNA reads TGCGCCAGCAGCGATACAGGTGCTTGGCCCCAGCATTTT.

This chain links TRBV7-2 with TRBJ1-1, with D tentatively TRBD1 (6 bases). The germline V and J ends were trimmed by 4 bases and 4 bases, with 13 bases remaining between them. The CDR3 length is 14 residues. CDR1 SGHTA and CDR2 FQGNSA come from the germline V gene. CDR3 bases: TGTGCCAGCAGCTCTCAGGGGCTCTCCACTGAAGCTTTCTTT. Amino acids: CASSSQGLSTEAFF.

V is TRBV7-2 and J is TRBJ2-5, with a tentative D call TRBD2 (5 bases). The CDR3 has 14 amino acids. Deletions cut 1 base from V and 5 bases from J, with 11 bases between. Germline assignment: CDR1 SGHTA and CDR2 FQGNSA. CDR3 loop: CASSLGSGGETQYF. The CDR3 nucleotides are TGTGCCAGCAGCTTAGGTTCCGGCGGGGAGACCCAGTACTTC. Variable domain in full (rest from reference TRBV7-2 and TRBJ2-5): GAGVSQSPSNKVTEKGKDVELRCDPISGHTALYWYRQSLGQGLEFLIYFQGNSAPDKSGLPSDRFSAERTGGSVSTLTIQRTQQEDSAVYLCASSLGSGGETQYFGPGTRLLVL.

This rearrangement joins TRBV2 to TRBJ1-5, with TRBD1 matching 7 bases. J gave up 4 bases and V 8 bases, and 8 bases lay outside the gene matches. Germline V gene lookup returns CDR1 SNHLY and CDR2 FYNNEI. This CDR3 has 14 residues. The CDR3 coding sequence is TGTGCCAGCGGAGACAGGGTGGGGAATCAGCCCCAGCATTTT. Encoded protein: CASGDRVGNQPQHF. Using reference TRBV2 and TRBJ1-5 for the parts outside the CDR3, the full variable domain is EPEVTQTPSHQVTQMGQEVILRCVPISNHLYFYWYRQILGQKVEFLVSFYNNEISEKSEIFDDQFSVERPDGSNFTLKIRSTKLEDSAMYFCASGDRVGNQPQHFGDGTRLSIL.

J is TRBJ2-2 and V is TRBV6-5; maybe TRBD2 (5 bases). Trimming removed 8 bases at V and 0 bases at J, with 7 bases between. Germline CDR1 is MNHEY and CDR2 is SVGAGI. CDR3 length: 13 amino acids. The CDR3 nucleotides are TGTGCCAGCGCGGGCACGAACACCGGGGAGCTGTTTTTT. Translating it yields CASAGTNTGELFF.

The V gene is TRBV28, the J gene TRBJ1-2; D perhaps matches TRBD1 (6 bases). V lost 2 bases, J lost 2 bases, and 12 bases lay in between. Germline V gene lookup returns CDR1 MDHEN and CDR2 SYDVKM. This CDR3 has 15 residues. This CDR3 reads CASSLAGGQNYGYTF. The CDR3 DNA is TGTGCCAGCAGTTTAGCTGGCGGACAGAACTATGGCTACACCTTC.

This chain uses TRBV5-1 with TRBJ2-5; D possibly corresponds to TRBD1 (5 bases). Between the trimmed V and J ends, which lost 7 bases and 3 bases, there was a span of 13 bases. CDR3 length: 13 amino acids. Germline lookup yields CDR1 SGHRS and CDR2 YFSETQ. The CDR3 loop reads CASALSTEETQYF. The CDR3 DNA follows: TGCGCCAGCGCCCTATCGACAGAAGAGACCCAGTACTTC.

This sequence joins TRBV5-4 and TRBJ1-6; tentatively, D is TRBD1 (5 bases). This CDR3 is built from 13 residues. The germline V and J ends were trimmed by 2 bases and 9 bases, with 9 bases remaining between them. Germline values: CDR1 SGHNT, CDR2 YYREEE (reference sequence). CDR3 DNA sequence: TGTGCCAGCAGCTTAAGGGGAAGTTCACCCCTCCACTTT. This gives the protein CASSLRGSSPLHF.

The chain recombines TRBV19 with TRBJ1-2; weak D call: TRBD1 (5 bases). CDR3 size: 17 residues. In germline, CDR1 is LNHDA, CDR2 SQIVND (reference sequence). Between the trimmed V and J ends, which lost 0 bases and 4 bases, there was a span of 18 bases. The CDR3 protein is CASSIDLWGGSTYGYTF. CDR3 in DNA: TGTGCCAGTAGTATAGATCTATGGGGGGGAAGTACCTATGGCTACACCTTC.

This chain links TRBV11-3 with TRBJ2-7; TRBD2 might be the D (5 bases). The CDR3 totals 13 residues. Germline V gene lookup returns CDR1 SGHNT and CDR2 YENEEA. V was pared by 5 bases and J by 4 bases, with 12 bases between. The CDR3 loop reads CASSGSMGYEQYF. DNA of the CDR3: TGTGCCAGCAGCGGGAGTATGGGTTACGAGCAGTACTTC.

The J gene is TRBJ2-3, the V gene TRBV6-2 or TRBV6-3; 9 positions agree with TRBD2. The J segment lost 0 bases and the V segment lost 4 bases, leaving 5 bases of the junction unmatched. This CDR3 has 16 amino acids. CDR1 and CDR2 (germline): MNHEY, SVGEGT. The CDR3 protein is CASSLGTSLSTDTQYF. The DNA for the CDR3 is TGTGCCAGCAGTTTAGGGACTAGCCTTAGCACAGATACGCAGTATTTT.

The chain uses TRBV5-1 and TRBJ1-6; D perhaps matches TRBD1 (6 bases). The CDR3 contains 15 residues. CDR1 and CDR2 (germline): SGHRS, YFSETQ. Trimming took 3 bases from V and 7 from J, leaving 14 bases between them. The CDR3 reads CASSSGDRTNSPLHF. CDR3 in DNA: TGCGCCAGCAGCTCCGGAGACAGGACCAATTCACCCCTCCACTTT.

The gene calls are TRBV7-6 and TRBJ2-5; 9 bases line up with TRBD1. CDR1 SGHVS and CDR2 FNYEAQ come from the germline V gene. The CDR3 runs to 16 residues. Germline trimming cut 5 bases from V and 0 bases from J; bases unmatched to any gene: 7. The chain's CDR3 is CASSPWTGEDQETQYF. The CDR3 region has the DNA TGTGCCAGCAGCCCATGGACAGGGGAGGACCAAGAGACCCAGTACTTC.

This chain links TRBV10-3 with TRBJ1-1, with TRBD1 matching 7 bases. Trimming took 6 bases from V and 0 from J; bases not matched to a gene: 7. There are 15 residues in the CDR3. From germline, CDR1 is ENHRY and CDR2 SYGVKD. This chain's CDR3 is CAIRIGGQLNTEAFF. In DNA form, the CDR3 reads TGTGCCATCAGAATAGGGGGACAGTTGAACACTGAAGCTTTCTTT.

The CDR3 loop reads CASSLQQALSGNTIYF. Here the CDR3 DNA reads TGTGCCAGCAGCTTACAACAGGCCCTCTCTGGAAACACCATATATTTT. This rearrangement joins TRBV7-2 to TRBJ1-3, with D possibly TRBD1 on 5 matching bases. Germline CDR1 SGHTA, CDR2 FQGNSA. This CDR3 contains 16 residues. V was pared by 2 bases and J by 0 bases, with 11 bases between.